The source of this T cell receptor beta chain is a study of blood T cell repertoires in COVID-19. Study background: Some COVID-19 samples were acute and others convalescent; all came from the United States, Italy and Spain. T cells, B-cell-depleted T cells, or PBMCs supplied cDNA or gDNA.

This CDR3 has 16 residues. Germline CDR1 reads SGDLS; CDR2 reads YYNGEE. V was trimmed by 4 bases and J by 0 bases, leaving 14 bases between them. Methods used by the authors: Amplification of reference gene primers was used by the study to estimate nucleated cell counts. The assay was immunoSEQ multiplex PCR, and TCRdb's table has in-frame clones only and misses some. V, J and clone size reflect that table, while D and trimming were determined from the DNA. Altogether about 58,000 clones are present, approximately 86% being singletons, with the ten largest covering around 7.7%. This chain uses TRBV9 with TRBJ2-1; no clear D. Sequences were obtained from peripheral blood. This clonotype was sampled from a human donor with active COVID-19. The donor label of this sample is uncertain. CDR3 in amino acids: CASSPSQASSYNEQFF. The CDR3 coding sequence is TGTGCCAGCAGCCCATCTCAAGCTAGCTCCTACAATGAGCAGTTCTTC.